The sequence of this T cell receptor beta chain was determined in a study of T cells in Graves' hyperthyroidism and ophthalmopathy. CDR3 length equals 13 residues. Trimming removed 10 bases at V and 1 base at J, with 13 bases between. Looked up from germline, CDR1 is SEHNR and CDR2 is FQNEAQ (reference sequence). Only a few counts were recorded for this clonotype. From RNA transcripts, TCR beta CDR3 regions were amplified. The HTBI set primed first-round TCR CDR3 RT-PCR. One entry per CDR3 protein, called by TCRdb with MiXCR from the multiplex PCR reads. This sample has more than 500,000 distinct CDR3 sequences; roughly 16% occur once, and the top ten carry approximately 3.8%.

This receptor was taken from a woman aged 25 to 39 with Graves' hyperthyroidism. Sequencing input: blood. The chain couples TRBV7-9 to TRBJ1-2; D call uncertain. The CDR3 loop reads CATRSGSNYGYTF. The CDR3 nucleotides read TGTGCCACCAGGTCGGGGAGTAACTATGGCTACACCTTC.